The 15 T cell receptor beta chains in this list originate from one sample, sequenced in a study of cytomegalovirus exposure and HLA in healthy donors. Clones were read by immunoSEQ multiplex PCR, and TCRdb kept only the in-frame ones, dropping some. The sample has about 74,000 clones, 94% seen once. The sequenced sample was PBMCs. The receptors derive from a woman aged 18-29 years in good health and CMV-seropositive.

The V and J genes are TRBV19 and TRBJ1-6; TRBD1 matches 7 bases. Per germline, CDR1 LNHDA and CDR2 SQIVND (reference sequence). CDR3 length equals 15 residues. Trimming cost V 9 bases and J 7 bases; bases outside gene matches: 12. The CDR3 is CASQKSTGENSPLHF. The CDR3 nucleotides are TGTGCCAGCCAAAAATCCACAGGGGAGAATTCACCCCTCCACTTT.

The chain is built from TRBV19 and TRBJ2-5, with 8 bases aligning to TRBD1. Trimming cost V 1 base and J 1 base; bases outside gene matches: 8. From germline, CDR1 is LNHDA and CDR2 SQIVND (reference sequence). The CDR3 has 17 residues. The CDR3 loop is CASSIAGQGPFQETQYF. The CDR3 bases are TGTGCCAGTAGTATAGCAGGACAGGGTCCGTTCCAAGAGACCCAGTACTTC.

The chain combines TRBV6-1 with TRBJ1-5; 10 positions agree with TRBD1. Germline V gene lookup returns CDR1 MNHNS and CDR2 SASEGT. Trimming at V came to 4 bases and at J to 0 bases, leaving 3 bases not matched to a gene. The CDR3 length is 16 residues. This chain's CDR3 is CASSGDRGSSNQPQHF. The CDR3 nucleotides are TGTGCCAGCAGTGGGGACAGGGGTTCTAGCAATCAGCCCCAGCATTTT.

The chain has TRBV7-9 and TRBJ1-2; perhaps TRBD1 as D (5 bases). The germline V gene has CDR1 SEHNR and CDR2 FQNEAQ (reference sequence). The CDR3 length is 14 residues. V dropped 4 bases and J dropped 6 bases, with 15 bases sitting between them. The CDR3 sequence: CASSSGLLRDGYTF. CDR3 DNA: TGTGCCAGCAGCTCGGGACTTCTCCGGGATGGCTACACCTTC.

This rearrangement joins TRBV27 to TRBJ1-1; 8 bases line up with TRBD1. V shed 4 bases and J 0 bases; nucleotides not matched to a gene: 10. This CDR3 is 17 amino acids long. Per germline, CDR1 MNHEY and CDR2 SMNVEV (reference sequence). The CDR3 is CASSSFGQGRLNTEAFF. The CDR3 coding sequence is TGTGCCAGCAGTTCATTTGGACAGGGAAGATTGAACACTGAAGCTTTCTTT.

The rearrangement links TRBV7-2 to TRBJ1-5, with D perhaps matching TRBD1 (5 bases). The CDR3 contains 14 residues. The germline CDR1 and CDR2 sequences are SGHTA and FQGNSA. Trimming shortened V by 4 bases and J by 1 base, and 8 bases separated the two germline ends. The CDR3 DNA reads as TGTGCCAGCAGCTCCCGACAGAGCAATCAGCCCCAGCATTTT. This sequence encodes CASSSRQSNQPQHF.

This clone was detected once. The V call is TRBV12-5, the J call TRBJ2-1; D is uncertain. Germline CDR1 LGHNT, CDR2 FRNRAP. The CDR3 is made up of 15 amino acids. The V end lost 1 base, the J end lost 0 bases, and 7 bases lay between the germline ends. The CDR3 DNA reads as TGTGCTAGTGGTTTGGGCGGTACCTCCTACAATGAGCAGTTCTTC. Amino acid sequence: CASGLGGTSYNEQFF.

The CDR3 is CASSPGTSRQVEQFF. In DNA form, the CDR3 reads TGTGCCAGCAGCCCGGGGACTAGCAGACAAGTCGAGCAGTTCTTC. The chain employs TRBV7-6 and TRBJ2-1; TRBD2 aligns across 9 bases. Germline CDR1 and CDR2: SGHVS and FNYEAQ. Losses at the gene ends were 5 bases for V and 10 bases for J; bases not matched to a gene: 12. The CDR3 totals 15 residues.

The gene calls are TRBV14 and TRBJ2-1; TRBD2 matches 13 bases. The CDR3 is 15 residues long. V dropped 4 bases and J dropped 6; count of bases not matched to a gene: 3. Germline V gives CDR1 SGHDN, CDR2 FVKESK. CDR3 loop: CASSLTSGGLNEQFF. For the CDR3, the DNA is TGTGCCAGCAGCCTGACTAGCGGGGGGCTCAATGAGCAGTTCTTC.

V usage is TRBV5-6 and J usage is TRBJ2-7; 9 bases line up with TRBD1. Germline CDR1 is SGHDT and CDR2 is YYEEEE. The CDR3 extends over 15 amino acids. Losses at the gene ends were 0 bases for V and 2 bases for J; bases not matched to a gene: 3. The CDR3, as DNA: TGTGCCAGCAGCTTGGGGACAGGGGTACCCTACGAGCAGTACTTC. Translating it yields CASSLGTGVPYEQYF. The full variable domain, in which reference TRBV5-6 and TRBJ2-7 provide the parts outside the CDR3, is DAGVTQSPTHLIKTRGQQVTLRCSPKSGHDTVSWYQQALGQGPQFIFQYYEEEERQRGNFPDRFSGHQFPNYSSELNVNALLLGDSALYLCASSLGTGVPYEQYFGPGTRLTVT.

This clone was observed once. The chain joins TRBV5-6 to TRBJ2-7; 7 nucleotides align to TRBD1. The CDR3 covers 16 residues. Per the germline V gene, CDR1 is SGHDT and CDR2 is YYEEEE. With V trimmed by 2 bases and J by 1 base, 9 bases remained unmatched. CDR3 sequence reads: CASSFSSGTVSYEQYF. In DNA form, the CDR3 reads TGTGCCAGCAGCTTTTCTTCCGGGACAGTTTCCTACGAGCAGTACTTC.

The rearrangement links TRBV7-2 to TRBJ2-7, with TRBD2 matching over 10 bases. The junction had 4 bases not matched to a gene; V was cut back by 3 bases and J by 2 bases. Germline CDR1 SGHTA, CDR2 FQGNSA. This CDR3 has 15 amino acids. CDR3: CASSFRGTSAYEQYF. CDR3 coding DNA: TGTGCCAGCAGCTTCCGCGGGACTAGCGCCTACGAGCAGTACTTC.

The J gene is TRBJ1-1, the V gene TRBV20-1; D ambiguous. Germline CDR1 is DFQATT and CDR2 is SNEGSKA (reference sequence). This CDR3 has 11 residues. V gave up 4 bases and J gave up 9 bases, with 12 bases separating them. The CDR3 is CSANAGSQAFF. The CDR3 nucleotides are TGCAGTGCTAATGCGGGCAGCCAAGCTTTCTTT.

This clone was picked up one time. The chain carries TRBV11-2 and TRBJ1-3; 7 positions match TRBD1. CDR1 and CDR2 (germline): SGHAT, FQNNGV. The ends lost 2 bases at V and 8 bases at J; junction bases unmatched: 12. The CDR3 consists of 16 residues. DNA of the CDR3: TGTGCCAGCAGCTTAAGGTCCAACCCGCAGGGGGACACCATATATTTT. This gives the protein CASSLRSNPQGDTIYF.

The chain recombines TRBV6-5 with TRBJ1-2, with D maybe TRBD1 (5 bases). V lost 2 bases to trimming and J lost 9 bases, with 10 bases between them. Germline V CDR1 and CDR2: MNHEY, SVGAGI. There are 12 residues in the CDR3. This CDR3 is CASSYDGHRYTF. CDR3 DNA sequence: TGTGCCAGCAGTTACGACGGACACCGCTACACCTTC.